A few counts support the clone carrying this T cell receptor (beta chain). Its antigen is not known. The entry originates in a study of early T cells in non-severe SARS-CoV-2 infection. Individual cDNA molecules received unique molecular identifiers. From the 5' RACE reads, TCRdb called clonotypes with MiXCR, one entry per CDR3 protein. The sample has roughly 50,000 distinct CDR3 sequences; 4.5% to 7% are singletons. The CDR3 covers 14 residues. Germline V gives CDR1 SQVTM, CDR2 ANQGSEA. Trimming at V came to 6 bases and at J to 5 bases, leaving 7 bases not matched to a gene. Findings and limits, study-wide: Matches to VDJdb favored anti-spike CD8 responses and missed private and CD4 specificities.

V usage is TRBV29-1 and J usage is TRBJ2-7, with 13 nucleotides matching TRBD2. Sequenced sample: whole blood. The receptor was derived from an adult who was a healthcare worker with PCR-confirmed SARS-CoV-2 infection or an uninfected control (not recorded which). The CDR3 nucleotides read TGCAGCGTCGCCGGGACTAGCGGGACCAACGAGCAGTACTTC. As protein: CSVAGTSGTNEQYF.